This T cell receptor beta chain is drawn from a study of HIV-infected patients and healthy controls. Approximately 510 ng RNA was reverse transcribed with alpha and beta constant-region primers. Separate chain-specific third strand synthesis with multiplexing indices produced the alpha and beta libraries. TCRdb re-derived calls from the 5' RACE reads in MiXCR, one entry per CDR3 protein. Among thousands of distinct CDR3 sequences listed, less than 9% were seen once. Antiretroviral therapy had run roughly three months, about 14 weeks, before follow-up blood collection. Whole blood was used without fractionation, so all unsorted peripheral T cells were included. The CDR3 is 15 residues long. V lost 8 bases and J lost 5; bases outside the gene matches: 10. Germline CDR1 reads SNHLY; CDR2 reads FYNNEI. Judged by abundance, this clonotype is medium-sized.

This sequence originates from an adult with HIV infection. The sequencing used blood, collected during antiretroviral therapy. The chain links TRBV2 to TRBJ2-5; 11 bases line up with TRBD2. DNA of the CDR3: TGTGCCAGCGGGAGTAGCGGGGGGGCTACGGAGACCCAGTACTTC. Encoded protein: CASGSSGGATETQYF. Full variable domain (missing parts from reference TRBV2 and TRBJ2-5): EPEVTQTPSHQVTQMGQEVILRCVPISNHLYFYWYRQILGQKVEFLVSFYNNEISEKSEIFDDQFSVERPDGSNFTLKIRSTKLEDSAMYFCASGSSGGATETQYFGPGTRLLVL.